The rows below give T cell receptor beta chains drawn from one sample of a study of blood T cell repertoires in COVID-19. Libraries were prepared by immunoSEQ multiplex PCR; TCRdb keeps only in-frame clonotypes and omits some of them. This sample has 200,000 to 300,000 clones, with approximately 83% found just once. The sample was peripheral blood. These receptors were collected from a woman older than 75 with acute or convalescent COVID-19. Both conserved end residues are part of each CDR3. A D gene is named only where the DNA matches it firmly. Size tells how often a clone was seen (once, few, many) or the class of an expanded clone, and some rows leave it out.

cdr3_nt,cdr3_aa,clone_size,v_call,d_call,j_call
TGTGCCATCAGTCTGACTAGCGGGGACACAGATACGCAGTATTTT,CAISLTSGDTDTQYF,.,TRBV10-3,TRBD2,TRBJ2-3
TGTGCCAGCAGTGACCCCACTCAGGGGAACACTGAAGCTTTCTTT,CASSDPTQGNTEAFF,.,TRBV25-1,.,TRBJ1-1
TGTGCCAGTAGAGGACAGACGAGCTCTGGAAACACCATATATTTT,CASRGQTSSGNTIYF,once,TRBV19,.,TRBJ1-3
TGTGCCACCAGTGATTCCCTTTACACTGAAGCTTTCTTT,CATSDSLYTEAFF,once,TRBV24-1,.,TRBJ1-1
TGTGCCAGCAGTGTTGACAGGCTTGGCTACACCTTC,CASSVDRLGYTF,.,TRBV2,.,TRBJ1-2
TGTGCCATCAGTGAGTCGAACATGGGGACAGCGACCTACGAGCAGTACTTC,CAISESNMGTATYEQYF,.,TRBV10-3,TRBD1,TRBJ2-7
TGTGCCACCAGTGATCCACAGGGGGCGAGGAATGAGCAGTTCTTC,CATSDPQGARNEQFF,.,TRBV24-1,TRBD1,TRBJ2-1
TGCAGCGTTGACACTGCCGAGACCCAGTACTTC,CSVDTAETQYF,.,TRBV29-1,.,TRBJ2-5
TGCGCCAGCAGCCCTGGACAGGGAAGTACGTCGGCTTTCTTT,CASSPGQGSTSAFF,.,TRBV5-1,TRBD1,TRBJ1-1
TGCGCCAGCAGCTTGGAGGGACTTTCCTACAATGAGCAGTTCTTC,CASSLEGLSYNEQFF,.,TRBV5-1,.,TRBJ2-1
TGTGCCACCAGCAGAGATGGGGGGGGAGAAGCTTTCTTT,CATSRDGGGEAFF,.,TRBV15,.,TRBJ1-1
TGCGCCAGCCGACCCGGGACAGGGGACGAAAAACTGTTTTTT,CASRPGTGDEKLFF,.,TRBV5-1,TRBD1,TRBJ1-4
TGTGCCAGCAGCTTGTCCGGGACGAGGACTAGCTCCGAGCAGTACTTC,CASSLSGTRTSSEQYF,.,TRBV7-2,TRBD2,TRBJ2-7
TGTGCCAGCTCACCCGGAGGGGGGGCCGCCTACAATGAGCAGTTCTTC,CASSPGGGAAYNEQFF,.,TRBV18,.,TRBJ2-1
TGCGCCAGCAGCCCAGATCCGGGGACGGGGGTCAATGAGCAGTTCTTC,CASSPDPGTGVNEQFF,.,TRBV5-1,.,TRBJ2-1
TGCAGCGTTGACAGGGCGGGAGGCTATGGCTACACCTTC,CSVDRAGGYGYTF,.,TRBV29-1,.,TRBJ1-2
TGTGCCAGCAGTTACGGGCAGAGCAATCAGCCCCAGCATTTT,CASSYGQSNQPQHF,.,TRBV6-6,.,TRBJ1-5
TGTGCCAGCAGCTTGGAACAGGGGGCCTACAATGAGCAGTTCTTC,CASSLEQGAYNEQFF,.,TRBV7-2,TRBD1,TRBJ2-1
TGTGCCAGCAGCCCCCGGACAGGGTGGGACACTGAAGCTTTCTTT,CASSPRTGWDTEAFF,.,TRBV5-4,TRBD1,TRBJ1-1
TGTGCCTGGATCCGCGTTAGCGGGGAGCTGTTTTTT,CAWIRVSGELFF,.,TRBV30,.,TRBJ2-2
TGTGCCAGCTCACTCGACAGGGACTATGGCTACACCTTC,CASSLDRDYGYTF,.,TRBV18,TRBD1,TRBJ1-2
TGTGCCAGCAGTGAAGCACGGGGACTCCGGTCTAACTATGGCTACACCTTC,CASSEARGLRSNYGYTF,.,TRBV6-1,.,TRBJ1-2
TGTGCCAGCAGTGGGACAGGGTGGGAGACCCAGTACTTC,CASSGTGWETQYF,.,TRBV12-3/TRBV12-4,TRBD1,TRBJ2-5
TGTGCCAGCGCCCAGGGGAGTATCTATGGCTACACCTTC,CASAQGSIYGYTF,.,TRBV28,.,TRBJ1-2
TGTGCCATCAGAGACGGGACTCCTCGAGGAGAGCAGTTCTTC,CAIRDGTPRGEQFF,.,TRBV10-3,.,TRBJ2-1
TGTGCCAGTAGTATCTCCAGGGGGCAATTCTACGAGCAGTACTTC,CASSISRGQFYEQYF,.,TRBV19,TRBD1,TRBJ2-7
TGTGCAAGTCGCTTAGCCTCCTCGGGCCCGGGGTACAATGAGCAGTTCTTC,CASRLASSGPGYNEQFF,.,TRBV12-2,.,TRBJ2-1
TGTGCCATCACTAGGGGACTAGCGGGGGGTCCGTACGAGCAGTACTTC,CAITRGLAGGPYEQYF,.,TRBV10-3,TRBD2,TRBJ2-7
TGTGCCAGCAGTGAAGGGGACAAGAGCAATCAGCCCCAGCATTTT,CASSEGDKSNQPQHF,.,TRBV6-1,.,TRBJ1-5
TGCGCCAGCAGCTTAGACCGGGACAGGGGGTCAGATACGCAGTATTTT,CASSLDRDRGSDTQYF,.,TRBV5-1,TRBD1,TRBJ2-3
TGTGCCAGCAGTTTATCACAGTCCTACAATGAGCAGTTCTTC,CASSLSQSYNEQFF,.,TRBV28,.,TRBJ2-1